This TCR beta chain came from a study of T cells after yellow fever vaccination. MiXCR, applied by TCRdb to the 5' RACE reads, yields one record per CDR3 protein. The sample holds 500,000 to 550,000 distinct CDR3 sequences, around a fifth seen once. Study-wide points: Abundant bulk-population clonotypes could contaminate the FACS-sorted repertoires.

This clonotype has only a few counts. The antigen is not known. Germline-derived CDR1 and CDR2 are KGHSH and LQKENI. CDR3 length: 14 amino acids. Deletions cut 5 bases from V and 4 bases from J, with 12 bases between. The TCR comes from a man in his late teens or twenties who received the YFV17D yellow fever vaccine. V gene TRBV18 combines with J gene TRBJ1-5, with D hard to call. This specimen consisted of PBMCs, obtained around 3 weeks after the first yellow fever vaccination. The CDR3: CASSAGPTNQPQHF. The CDR3 DNA reads as TGTGCCAGCTCAGCCGGACCGACTAATCAGCCCCAGCATTTT.